The clone carrying this TCR beta chain was seen more than once but under ten times. What it recognizes is unknown. These data come from a study of T cell repertoires in cytomegalovirus infection. Study-wide background: It can be stated that public TCR beta signatures indicated CMV infection as well as a matching HLA type.

Study-level results: CMV-specific HLA-C-restricted TCR beta clonotypes dominated the ex vivo response.

Trimming stripped 3 bases from V and 9 bases from J, with 23 bases between. The CDR3 spans 16 residues. In germline, CDR1 is SEHNR, CDR2 FQNEAQ (reference sequence). TCRdb reanalysed the reads using MiXCR and keeps one entry per CDR3 protein. The top ten clones hold over 10% of a sample with about 490,000 distinct CDR3 sequences, more than 20% of them seen once. The source material was PBMCs. The chain is built from TRBV7-9 and TRBJ2-5, with D possibly TRBD1 on 6 matching bases. The receptor was derived from a human donor in good health (CMV status not recorded). Some clones in this sample may be carry-over from other donors' samples. DNA of the CDR3: TGTGCCAGCAGCTTTAGGGGACGGGACACAAAGGAAGCCCAGTACTTC. This encodes CASSFRGRDTKEAQYF.